Below, one T cell receptor (beta chain) is given with its context. The record originates from a study of blood T cell repertoires in COVID-19. Overall study: Samples taken during acute and convalescent COVID-19 were collected in the United States, Italy and Spain.

Cohorts were determined from participant-reported clinical history. V was trimmed by 3 bases and J by 6 bases, leaving 10 bases between them. The CDR3 has 14 amino acids. Germline-derived CDR1 and CDR2 are SGHNT and YYREEE (reference sequence). Clones were read by immunoSEQ multiplex PCR, and TCRdb kept only the in-frame ones, dropping some. The profile shows about 290,000 clones, 89% of them singletons. This sequence was found in a middle-aged woman who had recovered from COVID-19. The sample comprised PBMCs or T cells enriched from blood (not recorded which). The chain joins TRBV5-4 to TRBJ1-6; no definite D call. The chain's CDR3 is CASSSSTSNSPLHF. The CDR3 DNA reads as TGTGCCAGCAGCTCGAGCACGAGTAATTCACCCCTCCACTTT.